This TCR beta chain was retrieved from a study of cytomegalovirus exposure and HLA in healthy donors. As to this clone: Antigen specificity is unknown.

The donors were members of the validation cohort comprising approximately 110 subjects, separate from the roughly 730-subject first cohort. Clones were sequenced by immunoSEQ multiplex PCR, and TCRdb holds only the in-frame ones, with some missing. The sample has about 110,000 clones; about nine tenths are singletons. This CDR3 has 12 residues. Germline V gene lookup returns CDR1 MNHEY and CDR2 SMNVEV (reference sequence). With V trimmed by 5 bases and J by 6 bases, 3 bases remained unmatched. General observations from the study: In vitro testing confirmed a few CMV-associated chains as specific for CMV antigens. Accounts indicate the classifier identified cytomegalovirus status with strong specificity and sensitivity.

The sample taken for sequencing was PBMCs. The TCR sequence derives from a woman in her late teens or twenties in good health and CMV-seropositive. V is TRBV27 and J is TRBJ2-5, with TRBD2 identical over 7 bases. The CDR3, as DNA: TGTGCCAGCAGTCCGGGGGGTCAGACCCAGTACTTC. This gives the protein CASSPGGQTQYF.